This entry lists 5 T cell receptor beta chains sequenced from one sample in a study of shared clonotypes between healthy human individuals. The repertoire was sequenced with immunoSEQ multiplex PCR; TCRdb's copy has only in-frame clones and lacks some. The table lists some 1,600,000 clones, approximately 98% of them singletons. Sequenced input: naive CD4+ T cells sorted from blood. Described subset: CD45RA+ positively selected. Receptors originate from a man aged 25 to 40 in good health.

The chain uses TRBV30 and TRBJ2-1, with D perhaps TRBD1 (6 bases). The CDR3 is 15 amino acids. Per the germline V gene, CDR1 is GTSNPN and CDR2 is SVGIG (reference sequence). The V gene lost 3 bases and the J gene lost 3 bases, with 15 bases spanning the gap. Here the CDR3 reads CAWRERQVFYNEQFF. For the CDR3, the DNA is TGTGCCTGGAGGGAGAGACAGGTGTTCTACAATGAGCAGTTCTTC.

CDR3 bases: TGTGCCAGCAGTGAAACTTCCATCTTGTTCTTC. Its protein product is CASSETSILFF. This chain connects TRBV2 to TRBJ2-1; the D is unclear. CDR1 and CDR2 from the germline V gene are SNHLY and FYNNEI. V was pared by 2 bases and J by 15 bases, with 11 bases between. This CDR3 has 11 amino acids.

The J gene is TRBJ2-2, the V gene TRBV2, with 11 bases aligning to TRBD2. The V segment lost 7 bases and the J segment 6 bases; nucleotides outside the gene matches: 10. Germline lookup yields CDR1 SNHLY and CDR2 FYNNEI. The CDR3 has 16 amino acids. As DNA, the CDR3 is TGTGCCAGCAAAAAGCTAGCGGGAGGAATATCCGGGGAGCTGTTTTTT. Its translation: CASKKLAGGISGELFF.

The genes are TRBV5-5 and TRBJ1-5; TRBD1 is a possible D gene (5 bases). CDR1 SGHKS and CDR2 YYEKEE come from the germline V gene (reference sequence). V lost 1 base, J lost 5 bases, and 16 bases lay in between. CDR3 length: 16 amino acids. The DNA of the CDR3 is TGTGCCAGCAGCTTGAACCCCCCCAGGGCCGATCAGCCCCAGCATTTT. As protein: CASSLNPPRADQPQHF.

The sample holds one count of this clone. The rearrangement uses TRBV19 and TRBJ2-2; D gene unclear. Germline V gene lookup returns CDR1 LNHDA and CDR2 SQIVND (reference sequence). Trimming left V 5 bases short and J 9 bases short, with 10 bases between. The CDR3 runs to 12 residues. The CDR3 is CASSGRFRELFF. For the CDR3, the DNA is TGTGCCAGTAGTGGCCGTTTTCGGGAGCTGTTTTTT.